The count of the clone carrying this TCR beta chain is one. Its cognate antigen is unknown. The table came from immunoSEQ multiplex PCR; TCRdb's copy has only in-frame clones and leaves some out. The data contain 120,000 to 150,000 clones, roughly nine tenths of them singletons. These data are taken from a study of cytomegalovirus exposure and HLA in healthy donors. General study points: Most TCR sequences were seen very rarely across donors, but some public TCRs occurred in many. CMV antigen specificity was confirmed in vitro for a few CMV-associated chains. The study put 150 to 200 TCR beta chains on its list as cytomegalovirus-associated. Reports indicated that the classifier achieved high specificity and sensitivity in diagnosing cytomegalovirus status.

This clonotype originated in a woman aged 18 to 35 in good health and CMV-seropositive. Sequencing was done on a sample of PBMCs.

CDR3 loop: CAWGLGTSGGNEQFF. CDR3 DNA: TGTGCCTGGGGGCTGGGGACTAGCGGGGGCAATGAGCAGTTCTTC. V usage is TRBV30 and J usage is TRBJ2-1; TRBD2 matches 14 bases. The CDR3 has 15 residues. J was trimmed by 6 bases and V by 5 bases; bases with no gene match: 6. Germline CDR1 GTSNPN, CDR2 SVGIG (reference sequence).